This TCR beta chain was sequenced during a study of T cells after somatic rescue of genetic block. Sequencing was performed with immunoSEQ multiplex PCR; in TCRdb, only in-frame clones are kept and a portion is missing. This table has about 16,000 clones, 55% to 75% appearing once. The clonotype originates from a boy between 5 and 17 years old. The sample was peripheral blood mononuclear cells (PBMCs).

CDR3 DNA: TGTGCCAGCAGCCCCATCCAGGGGCAGGAAGAGACCCAGTACTTC. Its translation is CASSPIQGQEETQYF. This chain connects TRBV5-4 to TRBJ2-5; possible D gene TRBD1, 6 bases. The CDR3 covers 15 residues. Germline loops: CDR1 SGHNT, CDR2 YYREEE (reference sequence). Trimming pared 4 bases from V and 3 bases from J, leaving 16 bases between.